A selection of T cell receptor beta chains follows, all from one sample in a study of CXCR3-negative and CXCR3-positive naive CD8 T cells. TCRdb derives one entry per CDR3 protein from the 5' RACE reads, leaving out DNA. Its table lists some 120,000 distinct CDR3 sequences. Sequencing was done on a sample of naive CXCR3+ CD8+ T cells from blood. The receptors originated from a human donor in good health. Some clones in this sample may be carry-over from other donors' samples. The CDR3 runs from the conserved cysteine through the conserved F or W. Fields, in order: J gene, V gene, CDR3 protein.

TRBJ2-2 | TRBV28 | CASSPPAGELFF
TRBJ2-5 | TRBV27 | CASSSTGSWETQYF
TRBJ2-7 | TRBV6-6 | CASTPWAEGPYEQYF
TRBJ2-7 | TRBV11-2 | CASSLIDEQYF
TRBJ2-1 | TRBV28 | CASSLYTGGPEGEQFF
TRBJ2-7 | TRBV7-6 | CASSLVAGGNDEQYF
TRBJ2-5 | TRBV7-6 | CASSSRRTGEETQYF
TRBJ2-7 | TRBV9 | CASSVLGGEQYF
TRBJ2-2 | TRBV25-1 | CASSDTGAGELFF
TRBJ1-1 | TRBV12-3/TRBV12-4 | CASSFPGGRTEAFF
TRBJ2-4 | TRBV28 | CASSFKAGGELAKNIQYF
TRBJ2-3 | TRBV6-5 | CASSYSSGRGLTDTQYF
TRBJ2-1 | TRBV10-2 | CASKELGPDEQFF
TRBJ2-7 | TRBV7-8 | CASSSLPGDPYEQYF
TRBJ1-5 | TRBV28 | CASSLRGTAYQPQHF
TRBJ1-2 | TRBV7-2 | CASSLNTGQGYTF
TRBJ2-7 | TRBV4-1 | CASSQDASGRSYEQYF
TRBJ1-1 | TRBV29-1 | CSVGLTANTEAFF
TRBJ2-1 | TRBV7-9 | CATNRQGRDNEQFF
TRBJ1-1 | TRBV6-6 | CASSSPTGLNTEAFF
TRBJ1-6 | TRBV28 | CASSYNRREYNSPLHF
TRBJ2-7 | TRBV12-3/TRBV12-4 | CASSLSAASEQYF
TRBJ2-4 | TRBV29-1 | CSVGLHGTVKNIQYF
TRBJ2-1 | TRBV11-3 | CASSSPVSGGEQFF
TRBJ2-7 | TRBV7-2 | CASSLRDSEFSYEQYF
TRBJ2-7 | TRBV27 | CASSPGLTPSYEQYF
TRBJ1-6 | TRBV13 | CASSLATGRSPLHF
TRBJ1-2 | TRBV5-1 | CASSSILTGRNGYTF
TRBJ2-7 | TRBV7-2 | CASSPYPSGGAYEQYF
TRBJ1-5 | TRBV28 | CASWGQGAWQPQHF
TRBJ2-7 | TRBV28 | CATTDGRIRTYEQYF
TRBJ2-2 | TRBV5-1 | CASSFVTANTGELFF
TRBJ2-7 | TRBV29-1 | CSVDSPAGYEQYF
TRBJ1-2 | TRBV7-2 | CASSLEGTYGYTF
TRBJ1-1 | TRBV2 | CARSEGGQKNTEAFF
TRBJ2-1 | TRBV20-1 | CSARNTSASYNEQFF
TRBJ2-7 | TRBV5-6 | CASSGHSSYEQYF
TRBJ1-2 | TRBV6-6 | CASSYSAGDGYTF
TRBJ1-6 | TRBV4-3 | CASSQASGGIYNSPLHF
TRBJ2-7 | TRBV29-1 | CSAEGIEYEQYF
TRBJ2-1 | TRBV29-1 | CSVDMASYEQFF
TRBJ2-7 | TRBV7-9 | CASSSLRGGYEQYF
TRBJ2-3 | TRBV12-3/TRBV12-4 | CASTLGTSSTDTQYF
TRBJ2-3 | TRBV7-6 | CASSFSSWGAPTDTQYF
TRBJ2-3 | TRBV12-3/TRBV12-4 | CASSLIVTSGGTTDTQYF
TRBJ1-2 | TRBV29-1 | CSVEGGTGAYGYTF